The 25 T cell receptor beta chains below were found in one sample sequenced in a study of T cells after yellow fever vaccination. TCRdb re-called the 5' RACE reads through MiXCR, storing one row per CDR3 protein. The table includes about 120,000 distinct CDR3 sequences, more than 5.5% detected once. The sample was CD4+ T cells sorted from PBMCs, taken around 45 days after the first yellow fever vaccination. These receptors were obtained from a man aged 18 to 30 who received the YFV17D yellow fever vaccine.

This clonotype came up many times. This chain connects TRBV4-2 to TRBJ2-1; D possibly uses TRBD1 or TRBD2 (5 bases each). Germline values: CDR1 LGHNA, CDR2 YNFKEQ. Trimming shortened V by 0 bases and J by 9 bases, and 21 bases separated the two germline ends. The CDR3 has 17 residues. The CDR3 reads CASSQDTSGRKLSEQFF. The CDR3 nucleotides are TGTGCCAGCAGCCAAGATACGTCGGGGCGGAAGTTGAGTGAGCAGTTCTTC.

The CDR3 reads CASSRTGDETQYF. CDR3 bases: TGTGCCAGCAGCCGAACAGGGGACGAGACCCAGTACTTC. J is TRBJ2-5 and V is TRBV7-3, with 7 bases that match TRBD1. The CDR3 spans 13 residues. Looked up from germline, CDR1 is SGHTA and CDR2 is FQGTGA. After removal of 5 bases from V and 5 bases from J, the junction contained 5 bases not matched to a gene.

The chain links TRBV7-2 to TRBJ1-4; 7 nucleotides align to TRBD1. This CDR3 spans 15 amino acids. V was clipped by 4 bases and J by 11 bases; unmatched bases: 13. Germline CDR1 reads SGHTA; CDR2 reads FQGNSA. In DNA, the CDR3 is TGTGCCAGCAGCTCCAGGGGTGGGGTGGGACAGAAACTGTTTTTT. Translated: CASSSRGGVGQKLFF.

This clonotype has a count of ten or more. The chain combines TRBV24-1 with TRBJ2-3; TRBD1 matches 9 bases. Germline V CDR1 and CDR2: KGHDR, SFDVKD. CDR3 length: 16 residues. V shed 2 bases, J shed 1 base, and the junction held 3 bases outside the gene matches. The CDR3 sequence: CATSDWGDRGTDTQYF. The DNA of the CDR3 is TGTGCCACCAGTGATTGGGGGGACAGGGGCACAGATACGCAGTATTTT.

This clonotype was picked up many times. The rearrangement uses TRBV7-8 and TRBJ2-4, with 10 positions matching TRBD2. CDR3 length equals 16 residues. The V and J ends lost 7 bases and 7 bases, in that order; junction bases with no gene match: 13. Germline V CDR1 and CDR2: SGHVS, FQNEAQ. The CDR3 here is CASTNQAGGRVNIQYF. DNA for the CDR3: TGTGCCAGCACAAACCAAGCGGGGGGGCGCGTGAACATTCAGTACTTC.

This clonotype was recorded a few times. Sequence at one end of the junction differs from germline and may be a read error. This chain's CDR3 is CTSSGGFRRGYTDTQYF. CDR3 coding DNA: TGTACCAGCAGCGGCGGTTTCCGGCGGGGGTACACAGATACGCAGTATTTT. V is TRBV9 and J is TRBJ2-3, with 7 bases fitting TRBD2. Germline V lookup: CDR1 SGDLS, CDR2 YYNGEE. The CDR3 sequence is 17 residues long.

This clonotype came up a few times. This chain connects TRBV28 to TRBJ1-2; D gene ambiguous. The germline CDR1 and CDR2 sequences are MDHEN and SYDVKM. Trimming shortened V by 7 bases and J by 4 bases, and 10 bases separated the two germline ends. This CDR3 region has 12 residues. The CDR3 DNA sequence: TGTGCCAGCACCTTAGGTACCTATGGCTACACCTTC. Its translation is CASTLGTYGYTF.

This clonotype was seen repeatedly, ten times or more. The chain employs TRBV7-7 and TRBJ2-3; 7 nucleotides align to TRBD2. V lost 3 bases and J lost 4; bases outside the gene matches: 7. The CDR3 loop spans 15 amino acids. CDR1 is SSHAT, CDR2 FNYEAQ, per germline (reference sequence). For the CDR3, the DNA is TGTGCCAGCAGCTTCGGACTAGGAAGTTCAGATACGCAGTATTTT. Translated, it gives CASSFGLGSSDTQYF.

This clonotype was seen ten or more times. J is TRBJ2-1 and V is TRBV7-2; the match to TRBD2 covers 8 bases. The CDR3 is 14 residues long. V lost 5 bases and J lost 12; bases outside the gene matches: 12. The V gene's germline CDR1 is SGHTA and CDR2 FQGNSA. The CDR3 here is CASSRTSSEVRQFF. The CDR3 DNA reads as TGTGCCAGCAGCCGGACTAGCTCCGAGGTGCGGCAGTTCTTC.

Ten or more counts support this clonotype. This sequence joins TRBV28 and TRBJ2-7; D gene unclear. Germline V CDR1 and CDR2: MDHEN, SYDVKM. Trimming cost V 3 bases and J 6 bases, with 12 bases left between them. The CDR3 extends over 13 amino acids. The CDR3 DNA follows: TGTGCCAGCAGTTTGGAGACTCCCTCCGAGCAGTACGTC. Encoded protein: CASSLETPSEQYV.

The V and J genes are TRBV7-2 and TRBJ2-1, with TRBD2 matching 9 bases. Germline V gene lookup returns CDR1 SGHTA and CDR2 FQGNSA. The CDR3 runs to 15 residues. V was pared by 6 bases and J by 9 bases, with 12 bases of the junction left unmatched. The CDR3 spells CASSIIAGVASEQFF. In DNA, the CDR3 is TGTGCCAGCAGTATTATAGCGGGGGTGGCCAGTGAGCAGTTCTTC.

The V call is TRBV19, the J call TRBJ2-1; D is ambiguous. V lost 6 bases to trimming and J lost 3 bases, with 9 bases between them. The CDR3 sequence is 13 residues long. Germline V CDR1 and CDR2: LNHDA, SQIVND (reference sequence). CDR3 DNA: TGTGCCAGTAGCGACATCTTCTACAATGAGCAGTTCTTC. Translation: CASSDIFYNEQFF.

This clonotype occurred many times. This rearrangement joins TRBV29-1 to TRBJ2-1; TRBD2 is a possible D gene (5 bases). The CDR3 has 15 residues. Trimming removed 6 bases from V and 0 bases from J, with 15 bases in between. Looked up from germline, CDR1 is SQVTM and CDR2 is ANQGSEA. In DNA form, the CDR3 reads TGCAGCGTGGGTTCGCGGAGCGGCTCCTACAATGAGCAGTTCTTC. It is translated as CSVGSRSGSYNEQFF.

The table lists this clonotype with many counts. This rearrangement joins TRBV7-9 to TRBJ1-4; no definite D call. The CDR3 totals 13 residues. Germline CDR1 and CDR2: SEHNR and FQNEAQ (reference sequence). V gave up 4 bases and J gave up 7 bases, with 10 bases separating them. The CDR3 loop is CASSSLTIEKLFF. CDR3 sequence (DNA): TGTGCCAGCAGCTCTTTAACAATTGAAAAACTGTTTTTT.

The genes are TRBV6-1 and TRBJ1-6; D gene ambiguous. There are 14 residues in the CDR3. Germline V CDR1 and CDR2: MNHNS, SASEGT. V was pared by 6 bases and J by 7 bases, with 13 bases between. CDR3 sequence: CASSTSRTNSPLHF. In nucleotides, the CDR3 is TGTGCCAGCAGCACGAGCAGGACCAATTCACCCCTCCACTTT.

This clonotype was detected ten times or more. This sequence joins TRBV29-1 and TRBJ2-2; 11 nucleotides line up with TRBD2. The germline gives CDR1 SQVTM, CDR2 ANQGSEA. V gave up 6 bases and J gave up 5 bases; unmatched junction bases: 5. The length of the CDR3 is 14 residues. The CDR3 nucleotides are TGCAGCGTGGCAAGACTAGCGGGGACCGGGGAGCTGTTTTTT. Protein: CSVARLAGTGELFF.

This clonotype has a count of ten or more. The rearrangement uses TRBV7-2 and TRBJ1-2; a weak D match, TRBD1 (5 bases). The CDR3 is made up of 15 amino acids. The germline gives CDR1 SGHTA, CDR2 FQGNSA. Trimming left V 7 bases short and J 0 bases short, with 15 bases between. The CDR3 DNA reads TGTGCCAGCACCCCATGGGGCAGAACTAACTATGGCTACACCTTC. It encodes CASTPWGRTNYGYTF.

This clonotype was found many times. This rearrangement joins TRBV6-6 to TRBJ2-7, with 8 bases identical to TRBD1. The CDR3 covers 13 residues. Trimming at V came to 6 bases and at J to 4 bases, leaving 5 bases not matched to a gene. Germline V CDR1 and CDR2: MNHNY, SVGAGI (reference sequence). This CDR3 is CASSRDRSYEQYV. The CDR3 bases are TGTGCCAGCAGCCGGGACAGGTCGTACGAGCAGTACGTC.

The V call is TRBV5-5, the J call TRBJ1-3, with D tentatively TRBD1 (5 bases). Germline lookup yields CDR1 SGHKS and CDR2 YYEKEE (reference sequence). Between the trimmed V and J ends, which lost 4 bases and 0 bases, there was a span of 11 bases. The CDR3 covers 15 residues. The CDR3 DNA sequence: TGTGCCAGCAGCCTGAAGGGACTCTCTGGAAACACCATATATTTT. This encodes CASSLKGLSGNTIYF.

This clonotype showed up many times. The chain is built from TRBV28 and TRBJ2-7; the D gene is possibly TRBD1 (6 bases). The germline gives CDR1 MDHEN, CDR2 SYDVKM. The CDR3 consists of 14 residues. The ends were cut back, 2 bases at V and 2 bases at J, with 10 bases in the middle. The CDR3 is CASSLAGDAYEQYV. CDR3 nucleotides: TGTGCCAGCAGTTTAGCAGGGGACGCCTACGAGCAGTACGTC.

This clonotype has a count of ten or more. The V gene is TRBV12-3 or TRBV12-4, the J gene TRBJ2-1; D could derive from TRBD1 or TRBD2 (5 bases each). V lost 6 bases and J 7 bases, leaving 19 bases between the germline ends. The CDR3 has 15 residues. DNA of the CDR3: TGTGCCAGCAGCCCCAGAGGGGATGCTCGGAATGAGCAGTTCTTC. Translation: CASSPRGDARNEQFF.

This clonotype was observed at least ten times. This chain uses TRBV20-1 with TRBJ1-4; no definite D call. V lost 0 bases and J lost 6, with 11 bases in between. Germline CDR1 reads DFQATT; CDR2 reads SNEGSKA (reference sequence). CDR3 size: 14 residues. The DNA of the CDR3 is TGCAGTGCTAGAGATCGGCTAGGGTATGAAAAACTGTTTTTT. This gives the protein CSARDRLGYEKLFF.

This clonotype has ten or more counts. The V call is TRBV27, the J call TRBJ2-5; a weak D match, TRBD2 (5 bases). The CDR3 runs to 13 residues. V lost 6 bases and J 5 bases, leaving 13 bases between the germline ends. CDR1 is MNHEY, CDR2 SMNVEV, per germline (reference sequence). For the CDR3, the DNA is TGTGCCAGCAGATTCGCGTCGGGGGAGACCCAGTACTTC. Translated, it gives CASRFASGETQYF.

This chain connects TRBV20-1 to TRBJ2-3; 16 nucleotides agree with TRBD2. Per germline, CDR1 DFQATT and CDR2 SNEGSKA (reference sequence). CDR3 length: 18 amino acids. Trimming removed 0 bases from V and 4 bases from J; junction bases left unmatched: 7. The CDR3 reads CSARDYGTSGGDADTQYF. CDR3 sequence (DNA): TGCAGTGCTAGAGACTACGGGACTAGCGGGGGGGATGCAGATACGCAGTATTTT.

Comment on this clonotype: A much larger clone lies one base from this, so it may be a read error. The chain combines TRBV4-3 with TRBJ2-2; TRBD1 is a possible D gene (6 bases). CDR3 length: 16 amino acids. The germline CDR1 and CDR2 sequences are LGHNA and YSLEER. In DNA form, the CDR3 reads TGCGCCAGCAGCCAAGGGACAGCAACGAACACCGGGGATCTGTTTTTT. Translated: CASSQGTATNTGDLFF.